These T cell receptor beta chains were read from a single sample in a study of blood T cell repertoires in COVID-19. Clones were read by immunoSEQ multiplex PCR, and TCRdb kept only the in-frame ones, dropping some. Of 200,000 to 250,000 clones listed, about 83% are singletons. The source material was peripheral blood. These receptors all come from an older man with acute or convalescent COVID-19. Each CDR3 is given with its conserved first and last residue. A D gene is named only where the DNA matches it firmly. Clone size is not always given. Where it is, it says once, few, many or a class for expanded clones.

clone_size d_call j_call cdr3_length v_call cdr3_aa cdr3_nt
. TRBD1 TRBJ1-1 15 TRBV5-1 CASSLRGGMNTEAFF TGCGCCAGCAGCTTGAGAGGGGGCATGAACACTGAAGCTTTCTTT
. TRBD2 TRBJ2-1 17 TRBV4-3 CASSQAYSGGPYNEQFF TGCGCCAGCAGCCAAGCCTACAGCGGGGGCCCTTACAATGAGCAGTTCTTC
. TRBD2 TRBJ2-1 17 TRBV5-1 CASSLGGSGSSYNEQFF TGCGCCAGCAGCTTGGGAGGTAGCGGGAGCTCCTACAATGAGCAGTTCTTC
. TRBD1 TRBJ2-7 15 TRBV4-1 CASSLEAGQGGEQYF TGCGCCAGCAGCCTGGAGGCGGGACAGGGGGGGGAGCAGTACTTC
. TRBD1 TRBJ2-7 14 TRBV19 CASSADRGLGEQYF TGTGCCAGTAGTGCTGACAGGGGGCTCGGGGAGCAGTACTTC
once . TRBJ1-1 13 TRBV27 CASSRQINTEAFF TGTGCCAGCAGTAGACAAATTAACACTGAAGCTTTCTTT
. TRBD2 TRBJ2-1 17 TRBV18 CASSPFVRGLATNEQFF TGTGCCAGCTCACCTTTCGTACGCGGACTAGCAACCAATGAGCAGTTCTTC
. TRBD1 TRBJ1-1 13 TRBV7-2 CATRTGGTPEAFF TGTGCCACTAGGACAGGGGGCACCCCCGAAGCTTTCTTT
. . TRBJ1-6 16 TRBV5-4 CASSLDPTGLNSPLHF TGTGCCAGCAGCTTGGACCCTACAGGGTTGAATTCACCCCTCCACTTT
. . TRBJ2-7 14 TRBV18 CASSPTQGGHEQYF TGTGCCAGCTCACCAACCCAGGGAGGCCACGAGCAGTACTTC
. TRBD1 TRBJ2-3 16 TRBV4-3 CASSQDTGQGTDTQYF TGCGCCAGCAGCCAAGACACCGGACAGGGTACAGATACGCAGTATTTT
. TRBD1 TRBJ1-1 15 TRBV27 CASSSYRGKGTEAFF TGTGCCAGCAGTTCGTACAGGGGGAAGGGCACTGAAGCTTTCTTT
. TRBD1 TRBJ1-2 13 TRBV18 CASSAGQVYGYTF TGTGCCAGCTCAGCGGGACAGGTCTATGGCTACACCTTC
. TRBD2 TRBJ2-3 17 TRBV6-2/TRBV6-3 CASSLIPGEREADTQYF TGTGCCAGCAGTCTCATCCCCGGCGAGCGGGAGGCAGATACGCAGTATTTT
. TRBD2 TRBJ2-7 14 TRBV5-1 CASGPAPGRDEQYF TGCGCCAGCGGCCCGGCCCCTGGGAGGGACGAGCAGTACTTC
. TRBD1 TRBJ1-1 13 TRBV19 CASSIAPGQGAFF TGTGCCAGTAGTATAGCCCCTGGACAGGGTGCTTTCTTT
. TRBD2 TRBJ2-7 17 TRBV28 CASSPPLAGGPRYEQYF TGTGCCAGCAGTCCCCCTTTAGCGGGGGGTCCCCGGTACGAGCAGTACTTC
once . TRBJ1-3 14 TRBV7-2 CASSPTGSLYTIYF TGTGCCAGCAGCCCCACAGGGTCTTTATACACCATATATTTT
once TRBD2 TRBJ2-5 13 TRBV24-1 CATSTSDQETQYF TGTGCCACCAGTACTAGCGACCAAGAGACCCAGTACTTC
. . TRBJ1-3 16 TRBV6-1 CASSEVSGRWGNTIYF TGTGCCAGCAGTGAAGTGTCGGGTAGGTGGGGAAACACCATATATTTT
. . TRBJ1-5 14 TRBV28 CASSPQTGGQPQHF TGTGCCAGCAGTCCGCAGACGGGTGGACAGCCCCAGCATTTT
. . TRBJ1-2 14 TRBV18 CASSPSSEAWGYTF TGTGCCAGCTCACCATCATCTGAAGCCTGGGGCTACACCTTC
few TRBD1 TRBJ1-2 14 TRBV28 CASSLVGGEVGYTF TGTGCCAGCAGTTTAGTAGGGGGCGAGGTTGGCTACACCTTC
few . TRBJ1-2 14 TRBV5-1 CASSLEEENYGYTF TGCGCCAGCAGCTTGGAGGAGGAGAACTATGGCTACACCTTC
. . TRBJ1-1 11 TRBV19 CASSQRGPAFF TGTGCCAGTAGTCAGCGGGGGCCAGCTTTCTTT
. . TRBJ1-5 14 TRBV19 CASSITREGQPQHF TGTGCCAGTAGTATAACAAGGGAGGGTCAGCCCCAGCATTTT
. . TRBJ1-5 15 TRBV28 CASSLGAFENQPQHF TGTGCCAGCAGTTTAGGGGCCTTCGAGAATCAGCCCCAGCATTTT
. TRBD2 TRBJ2-5 15 TRBV6-5 CASRGSAGGSQTQYF TGTGCCAGCAGGGGCTCAGCGGGGGGGAGCCAGACCCAGTACTTC
. TRBD2 TRBJ2-3 19 TRBV2 CASSEERLAGGLSTDTQYF TGTGCCAGCAGTGAAGAGAGACTAGCGGGGGGGCTGAGCACAGATACGCAGTATTTT
. . TRBJ1-6 14 TRBV6-6 CASSSGQYNSPLHF TGTGCCAGCAGTTCCGGACAGTATAATTCACCCCTCCACTTT
. TRBD1 TRBJ2-1 15 TRBV5-6 CASSYGTGAPREQFF TGTGCCAGCAGCTATGGGACAGGGGCCCCCCGGGAGCAGTTCTTC
. TRBD1 TRBJ2-3 16 TRBV7-6 CASSLGGTGDTDTQYF TGTGCCAGCAGCTTAGGTGGGACAGGGGACACAGATACGCAGTATTTT
. TRBD2 TRBJ2-2 20 TRBV14 CASSQDLSGTSGRNTGELFF TGTGCCAGCAGCCAAGATCTGTCCGGGACTAGCGGGAGGAACACCGGGGAGCTGTTTTTT
. TRBD2 TRBJ2-1 15 TRBV4-1 CASSQEPREGLEQFF TGCGCCAGCAGCCAAGAACCCCGGGAGGGCCTTGAGCAGTTCTTC
. . TRBJ2-7 15 TRBV21-1 CASSRGPTGSYEQYF TGTGCCAGCAGCAGAGGGCCAACTGGCTCCTACGAGCAGTACTTC
. . TRBJ2-3 13 TRBV5-4 CASSLSFTDTQYF TGTGCCAGCAGTCTAAGTTTCACAGATACGCAGTATTTT
. . TRBJ2-3 16 TRBV7-7 CASSKGLGQSTDTQYF TGTGCTAGCAGCAAAGGTCTGGGCCAAAGCACAGATACGCAGTATTTT
. TRBD1 TRBJ1-6 17 TRBV3-1/TRBV3-2 CASSPTGTGGLNSPLHF TGTGCCAGCAGCCCTACCGGGACAGGGGGCCTTAATTCACCCCTCCACTTT
. . TRBJ1-4 14 TRBV19 CASRIQGGNEKLFF TGTGCCAGTAGGATTCAGGGTGGTAATGAAAAACTGTTTTTT
. TRBD1 TRBJ2-4 14 TRBV7-2 CASSLGQGLNIQYF TGTGCCAGCAGCCTAGGACAGGGGTTAAACATTCAGTACTTC
. . TRBJ1-5 15 TRBV6-5 CASSYSANLNQPQHF TGTGCCAGCAGTTACTCAGCGAACTTAAATCAGCCCCAGCATTTT
. TRBD1 TRBJ1-6 15 TRBV5-4 CASSPRTGKDSPLHF TGTGCCAGCAGCCCTCGGACAGGGAAGGATTCACCCCTCCACTTT
. TRBD1 TRBJ2-2 16 TRBV27 CASSLWGTGGTGELFF TGTGCCAGCAGTTTATGGGGGACAGGGGGGACCGGGGAGCTGTTTTTT
once . TRBJ2-3 15 TRBV6-5 CASRTLDRLTDTQYF TGTGCCAGCAGGACACTCGACAGGCTCACAGATACGCAGTATTTT
. TRBD2 TRBJ2-1 20 TRBV6-2/TRBV6-3 CASSYTSWTSGRASYNEQFF TGTGCCAGCAGTTACACCTCCTGGACTAGCGGGAGGGCCTCCTACAATGAGCAGTTCTTC
. TRBD2 TRBJ2-5 16 TRBV24-1 CATSDTSGGGMETQYF TGTGCCACCAGTGATACTAGCGGGGGGGGCATGGAGACCCAGTACTTC
once TRBD1 TRBJ1-2 13 TRBV6-5 CASRPQGADGYTF TGTGCCAGCAGACCACAGGGGGCTGATGGCTACACCTTC
few . TRBJ1-2 13 TRBV7-2 CASTKLSGYGYTF TGTGCCAGCACTAAATTAAGTGGCTATGGCTACACCTTC
. TRBD2 TRBJ2-3 15 TRBV18 CASSEAGGPADTQYF TGTGCCAGCTCAGAAGCGGGGGGGCCGGCAGATACGCAGTATTTT
once . TRBJ1-5 15 TRBV2 CASTDTGARGEPQHF TGTGCCAGCACAGATACTGGGGCCAGGGGTGAGCCCCAGCATTTT
. TRBD1 TRBJ2-7 15 TRBV11-2 CASSRTDRGPYEQYF TGTGCCAGCAGCCGCACCGACAGGGGACCCTACGAGCAGTACTTC